Below, 5 T cell receptor beta chains from the same sample are listed, as sequenced in a study of cytomegalovirus exposure and HLA in healthy donors. Only in-frame clones appear in the TCRdb table, and some are missing; sequencing was by immunoSEQ multiplex PCR. The table records about 180,000 clones, 85% of them present only once. The sample comprised PBMCs. The receptor set was obtained from a man younger than 35 in good health and CMV-seropositive.

This chain uses TRBV30 with TRBJ2-1; the match to TRBD2 covers 12 bases. J lost 0 bases, V lost 0 bases, and 6 bases had no gene match. CDR3 length: 18 amino acids. In germline, CDR1 is GTSNPN, CDR2 SVGIG (reference sequence). CDR3: CAWSVQRTSGDSYNEQFF. CDR3 sequence (DNA): TGTGCCTGGAGTGTACAAAGGACTAGCGGGGACTCCTACAATGAGCAGTTCTTC.

The chain is built from TRBV30 and TRBJ2-2; TRBD1 matches 7 bases. From germline, CDR1 is GTSNPN and CDR2 SVGIG (reference sequence). The CDR3 sequence is 14 residues long. Trimming cost V 2 bases and J 7 bases; bases outside gene matches: 7. CDR3 coding DNA: TGTGCCTGGAGTATTAAGGGGGCCGGCGGGGAGCTGTTTTTT. It translates to CAWSIKGAGGELFF.

V gene TRBV6-6 combines with J gene TRBJ1-2, with a possible D match to TRBD1 (5 bases). Germline CDR1 MNHNY, CDR2 SVGAGI (reference sequence). Trimming took off 6 bases at V and 8 bases at J, with 19 bases between the two ends. The CDR3 is 14 residues long. Written as DNA, the CDR3 is TGTGCCAGCAGGGAATCACAGGCACGAGAAGGCTACACCTTC. This translates into CASRESQAREGYTF.

The chain has TRBV25-1 and TRBJ2-2, with no clear D. CDR3 length: 11 residues. V was shortened by 6 bases and J by 5 bases, with 4 bases between the two germline ends. The germline gives CDR1 MGHDK, CDR2 SYGVNS. In nucleotides, the CDR3 is TGTGCCAGCAGCGAGACCGGGGAGCTGTTTTTT. Protein product: CASSETGELFF.

V is TRBV10-3 and J is TRBJ2-4; 10 positions agree with TRBD2. V shed 2 bases, J shed 1 base, and the junction held 8 bases outside the gene matches. Germline V gene sequence: CDR1 ENHRY, CDR2 SYGVKD. The CDR3 runs to 18 residues. The CDR3 DNA is TGTGCCATCAGTGAGCTGGGTCTTAGCGGGGGGGCCAAAAACATTCAGTACTTC. Translation gives CAISELGLSGGAKNIQYF.